The 15 T cell receptor beta chains listed next were all sequenced from one sample in a study of blood T cells in healthy people across ages. A J-beta primer mix and a sample-barcoded 5' primer were used in a second PCR of about 7 to 12 cycles. TCRdb processed the 5' RACE reads anew with MiXCR; each CDR3 protein has one entry. The data show about 580,000 distinct CDR3 sequences, about 45% seen once. Sequencing was carried out using blood. The source of these receptors is an elderly man in good health.

V is TRBV9 and J is TRBJ2-5; D may correspond to TRBD1 or TRBD2 (6 bases each). The length of the CDR3 is 16 residues. With 4 bases removed from V and 4 bases from J, the gap between germline ends came to 20 bases. Germline CDR1 and CDR2: SGDLS and YYNGEE. The CDR3 coding sequence is TGTGCCAGCAGCCGGGGGCAGGGTGAAGTAGGAGAGACCCAGTACTTC. Protein sequence: CASSRGQGEVGETQYF.

The gene calls are TRBV20-1 and TRBJ2-1; possible D gene TRBD2, 6 bases. Germline V gene data show CDR1 as DFQATT and CDR2 as SNEGSKA (reference sequence). The CDR3 loop spans 12 amino acids. Trimming removed 4 bases from V and 4 bases from J, with 8 bases in between. The CDR3 here is CSATGEYNEQFF. CDR3 DNA: TGCAGTGCTACGGGGGAATACAATGAGCAGTTCTTC.

Note on this clonotype: This clone may be a read error of a much larger clone one base away. V is TRBV6-5 and J is TRBJ1-5; 8 bases align to TRBD1. The CDR3 spans 15 residues. Looked up from germline, CDR1 is MNHEY and CDR2 is SVGAGI. Trimming removed 8 bases from V and 5 bases from J; junction bases left unmatched: 11. The CDR3 spells CASGPDREADQPQHF. CDR3 nucleotide sequence: TGTGCCAGCGGCCCGGACAGGGAAGCAGATCAGCCCCAGCATTTT.

This clonotype showed up just a few times. This chain uses TRBV7-2 with TRBJ1-5, with 7 bases identical to TRBD1. The germline CDR1 and CDR2 sequences are SGHTA and FQGNSA. The V gene end was trimmed by 5 bases and the J gene end by 5 bases; junction bases not matched to a gene: 3. The CDR3 totals 13 residues. CDR3 sequence reads: CASSTGQDQPQHF. Here the CDR3 DNA reads TGTGCCAGCAGCACCGGACAGGATCAGCCCCAGCATTTT.

The chain is built from TRBV20-1 and TRBJ1-6, with 8 bases fitting TRBD1. The V gene end was trimmed by 2 bases and the J gene end by 10 bases; junction bases not matched to a gene: 7. The CDR3 totals 14 residues. In germline, CDR1 is DFQATT, CDR2 SNEGSKA (reference sequence). CDR3 residues: CSARKTGVESPLHF. The CDR3 DNA sequence: TGCAGTGCTAGAAAGACAGGGGTGGAATCACCCCTCCACTTT.

This chain connects TRBV7-9 to TRBJ2-1; D is possibly TRBD2 (6 bases). The CDR3 extends over 16 amino acids. CDR1 SEHNR and CDR2 FQNEAQ come from the germline V gene (reference sequence). The V end lost 1 base, the J end lost 0 bases, and 10 bases lay between the germline ends. CDR3 sequence: CASSLGRAGSYNEQFF. The CDR3 DNA follows: TGTGCCAGCAGCTTAGGGAGGGCGGGCTCCTACAATGAGCAGTTCTTC.

This clonotype has more than one count but fewer than ten. The chain is built from TRBV20-1 and TRBJ2-3; 7 nucleotides agree with TRBD2. The junction had 15 bases not matched to a gene; V was cut back by 1 base and J by 2 bases. This CDR3 comprises 18 residues. Germline CDR1 is DFQATT and CDR2 is SNEGSKA (reference sequence). The CDR3 DNA reads TGCAGTGCTAGAGGGGGGAGTCGGGCTAGCGGATTCACAGATACGCAGTATTTT. This gives the protein CSARGGSRASGFTDTQYF.

This clonotype was recorded many times. This chain joins TRBV29-1 and TRBJ2-7, with 10 nucleotides matching TRBD1. V lost 5 bases and J lost 2; bases outside the gene matches: 6. This CDR3 region has 14 residues. Germline CDR1 and CDR2: SQVTM and ANQGSEA. The chain's CDR3 is CSVSRDRGPYEQYF. CDR3 DNA sequence: TGCAGCGTTTCCCGGGACAGGGGACCCTACGAGCAGTACTTC.

This clonotype was detected many times. V usage is TRBV7-9 and J usage is TRBJ1-2; D remains ambiguous. Germline CDR1 is SEHNR and CDR2 is FQNEAQ (reference sequence). CDR3 size: 14 residues. V was pared by 1 base and J by 2 bases, with 8 bases between. CDR3 in amino acids: CASSLGSGNYGYTF. DNA of the CDR3: TGTGCCAGCAGCTTAGGGTCGGGGAACTATGGCTACACCTTC.

The rearrangement links TRBV6-2 or TRBV6-3 to TRBJ2-3; 10 bases are a match to TRBD2. V shed 5 bases and J 4 bases; nucleotides not matched to a gene: 6. The CDR3 is 15 amino acids. Looked up from germline, CDR1 is MNHEY and CDR2 is SVGEGT. CDR3 sequence reads: CASSLTSGLSDTQYF. The DNA of the CDR3 is TGTGCCAGCAGTCTGACTAGCGGGTTGTCAGATACGCAGTATTTT.

Notes on this clonotype: A read error likely explains this, since a far larger clone differs by one base. This sequence joins TRBV7-6 and TRBJ2-4; weak D call: TRBD1 (6 bases). The J call may be mistaken, given a closer DNA end match to TRBJ2-7. This CDR3 spans 12 amino acids. Germline V CDR1 and CDR2: SGHVS, FNYEAQ. The CDR3: CASSLQGHEQYF. In DNA form, the CDR3 reads TGTGCCAGCAGCCTACAGGGCCACGAGCAGTACTTC.

The rearrangement links TRBV2 to TRBJ2-1; D may be TRBD1 or TRBD2 (5 bases each). This CDR3 has 13 residues. Germline assignment: CDR1 SNHLY and CDR2 FYNNEI. The germline V and J ends were trimmed by 7 bases and 2 bases, with 9 bases remaining between them. For the CDR3, the DNA is TGTGCCAGCAAACCGGGGCCCTACAATGAGCAGTTCTTC. This codes for CASKPGPYNEQFF.

There are a few counts of this clonotype. The chain has TRBV20-1 and TRBJ1-1; 9 bases agree with TRBD1. In germline, CDR1 is DFQATT, CDR2 SNEGSKA (reference sequence). This CDR3 comprises 13 residues. J gave up 6 bases and V 7 bases, and 9 bases lay outside the gene matches. The chain's CDR3 is CSVPGQGVSEAFF. CDR3 in DNA: TGCAGTGTCCCGGGACAGGGCGTCTCTGAAGCTTTCTTT.

The chain links TRBV9 to TRBJ1-2, with 9 nucleotides matching TRBD1. CDR1 SGDLS and CDR2 YYNGEE come from the germline V gene. With 3 bases clipped from V and 5 bases from J, the junction kept 14 bases outside the gene matches. The CDR3 length is 17 residues. In DNA form, the CDR3 reads TGTGCCAGCAGCGCGGGCCCCCGGGACAGGGTTTTTTATGGCTACACCTTC. Translated, it gives CASSAGPRDRVFYGYTF. The full variable domain, completed using reference TRBV9 and TRBJ1-2, is DSGVTQTPKHLITATGQRVTLRCSPRSGDLSVYWYQQSLDQGLQFLIQYYNGEERAKGNILERFSAQQFPDLHSELNLSSLELGDSALYFCASSAGPRDRVFYGYTFGSGTRLTVV.

This clonotype was observed at least ten times. As DNA, the CDR3 is TGTGCCAGCGGTACGGGACTAGCGGGAGGGTACTTC. Its translation is CASGTGLAGGYF. This chain connects TRBV6-6 to TRBJ2-7; 15 bases align to TRBD2. The V gene end was trimmed by 8 bases and the J gene end by 12 bases; junction bases not matched to a gene: 5. Germline V gives CDR1 MNHNY, CDR2 SVGAGI (reference sequence). The CDR3 has 12 residues.